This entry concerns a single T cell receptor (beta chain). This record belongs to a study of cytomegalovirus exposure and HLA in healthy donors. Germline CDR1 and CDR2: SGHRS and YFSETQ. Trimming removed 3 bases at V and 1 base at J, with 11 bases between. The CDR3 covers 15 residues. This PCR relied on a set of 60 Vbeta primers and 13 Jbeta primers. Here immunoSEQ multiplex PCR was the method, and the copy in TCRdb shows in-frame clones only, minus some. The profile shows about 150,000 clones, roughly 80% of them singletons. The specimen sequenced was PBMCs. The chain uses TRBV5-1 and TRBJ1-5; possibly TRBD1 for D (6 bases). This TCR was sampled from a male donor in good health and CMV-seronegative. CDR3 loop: CASSWTTGSNQPQHF. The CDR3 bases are TGCGCCAGCAGCTGGACGACAGGAAGCAATCAGCCCCAGCATTTT. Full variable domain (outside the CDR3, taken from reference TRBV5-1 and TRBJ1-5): KAGVTQTPRYLIKTRGQQVTLSCSPISGHRSVSWYQQTPGQGLQFLFEYFSETQRNKGNFPGRFSGRQFSNSRSEMNVSTLELGDSALYLCASSWTTGSNQPQHFGDGTRLSIL.